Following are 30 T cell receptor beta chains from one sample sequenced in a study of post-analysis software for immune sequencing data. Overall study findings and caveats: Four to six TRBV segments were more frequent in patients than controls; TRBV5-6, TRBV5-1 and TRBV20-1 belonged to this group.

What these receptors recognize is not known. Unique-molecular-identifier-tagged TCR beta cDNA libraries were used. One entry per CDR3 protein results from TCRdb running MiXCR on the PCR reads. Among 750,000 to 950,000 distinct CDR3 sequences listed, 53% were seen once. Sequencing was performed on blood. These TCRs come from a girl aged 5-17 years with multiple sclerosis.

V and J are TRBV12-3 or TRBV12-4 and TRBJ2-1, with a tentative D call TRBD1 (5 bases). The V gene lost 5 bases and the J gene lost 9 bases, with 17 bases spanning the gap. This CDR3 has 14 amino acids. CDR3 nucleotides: TGTGCCAGCAGTAGGGGCCTAAACTCTGGTGAGCAGTTCTTC. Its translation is CASSRGLNSGEQFF.

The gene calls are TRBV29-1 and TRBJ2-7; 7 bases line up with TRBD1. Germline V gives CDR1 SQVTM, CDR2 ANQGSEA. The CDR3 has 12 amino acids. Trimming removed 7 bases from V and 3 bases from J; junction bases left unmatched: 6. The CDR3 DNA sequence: TGCAGCGCGAGGACAGGCTTCTACGAGCAGTACTTC. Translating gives CSARTGFYEQYF.

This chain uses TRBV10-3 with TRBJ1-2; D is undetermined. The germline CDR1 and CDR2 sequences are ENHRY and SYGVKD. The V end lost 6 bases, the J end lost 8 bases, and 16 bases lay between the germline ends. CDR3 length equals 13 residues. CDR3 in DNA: TGTGCCATCAGCCCACTAGGAGTCGGCGGCTACACCTTC. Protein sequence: CAISPLGVGGYTF.

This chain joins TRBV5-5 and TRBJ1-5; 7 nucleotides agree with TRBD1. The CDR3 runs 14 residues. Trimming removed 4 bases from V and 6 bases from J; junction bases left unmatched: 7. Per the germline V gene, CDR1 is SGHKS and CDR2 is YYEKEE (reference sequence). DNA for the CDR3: TGTGCCAGCAGCAACCCAGGGGGAGCTCAGCCCCAGCATTTT. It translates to CASSNPGGAQPQHF.

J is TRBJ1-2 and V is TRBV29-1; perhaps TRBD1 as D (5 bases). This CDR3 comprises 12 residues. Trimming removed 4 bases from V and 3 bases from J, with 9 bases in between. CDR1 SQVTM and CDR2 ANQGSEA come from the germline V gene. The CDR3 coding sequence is TGCAGCGTTGTCAGGGCTGACTATGGCTACACCTTC. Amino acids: CSVVRADYGYTF.

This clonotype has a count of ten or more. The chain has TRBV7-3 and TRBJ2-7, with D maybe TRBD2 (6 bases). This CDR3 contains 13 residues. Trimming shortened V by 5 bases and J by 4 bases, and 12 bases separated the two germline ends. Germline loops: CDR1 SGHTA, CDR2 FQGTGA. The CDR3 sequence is CASSPPGVYEQYF. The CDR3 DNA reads TGTGCCAGCAGCCCGCCGGGAGTATACGAGCAGTACTTC.

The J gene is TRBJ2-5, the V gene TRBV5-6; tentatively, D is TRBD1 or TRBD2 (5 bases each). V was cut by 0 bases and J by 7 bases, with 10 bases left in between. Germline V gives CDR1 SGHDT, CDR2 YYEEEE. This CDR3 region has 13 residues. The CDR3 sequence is CASSLDTGGTQYF. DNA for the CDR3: TGTGCCAGCAGCTTGGATACTGGGGGGACCCAGTACTTC.

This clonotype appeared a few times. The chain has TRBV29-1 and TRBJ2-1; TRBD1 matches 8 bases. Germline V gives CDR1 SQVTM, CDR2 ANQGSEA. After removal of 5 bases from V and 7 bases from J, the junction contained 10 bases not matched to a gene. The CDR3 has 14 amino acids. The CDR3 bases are TGCAGCGTTCGGCACCGGGACAGGCAAAATGAGCAGTTCTTC. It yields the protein CSVRHRDRQNEQFF.

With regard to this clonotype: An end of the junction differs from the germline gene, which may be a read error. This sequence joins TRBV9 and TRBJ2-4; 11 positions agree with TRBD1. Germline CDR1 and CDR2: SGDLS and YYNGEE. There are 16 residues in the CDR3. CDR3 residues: CAGSPSGGTGGREQYF. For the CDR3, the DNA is TGTGCCGGCAGCCCATCTGGGGGGACAGGGGGGAGAGAGCAGTACTTC.

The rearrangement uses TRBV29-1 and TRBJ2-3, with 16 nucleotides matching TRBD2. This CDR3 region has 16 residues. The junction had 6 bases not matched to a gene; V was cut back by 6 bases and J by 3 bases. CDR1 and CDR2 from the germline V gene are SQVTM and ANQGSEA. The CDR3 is CSVLPGLAGGTDTQYF. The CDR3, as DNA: TGCAGCGTCCTGCCGGGACTAGCGGGAGGGACAGATACGCAGTATTTT.

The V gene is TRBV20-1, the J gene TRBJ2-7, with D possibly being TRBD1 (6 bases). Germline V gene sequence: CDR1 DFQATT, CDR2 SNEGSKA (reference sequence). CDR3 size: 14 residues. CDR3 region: CSARAGALSYEQYF. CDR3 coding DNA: TGCAGCGCCCGGGCAGGGGCCCTCTCCTACGAGCAGTACTTC.

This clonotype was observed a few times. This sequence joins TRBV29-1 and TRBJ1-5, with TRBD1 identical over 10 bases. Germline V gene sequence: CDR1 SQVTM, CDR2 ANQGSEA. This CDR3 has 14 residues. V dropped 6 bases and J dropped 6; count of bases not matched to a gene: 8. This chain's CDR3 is CSVAGQGVSQPQHF. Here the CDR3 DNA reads TGCAGCGTGGCAGGACAGGGGGTGAGTCAGCCCCAGCATTTT.

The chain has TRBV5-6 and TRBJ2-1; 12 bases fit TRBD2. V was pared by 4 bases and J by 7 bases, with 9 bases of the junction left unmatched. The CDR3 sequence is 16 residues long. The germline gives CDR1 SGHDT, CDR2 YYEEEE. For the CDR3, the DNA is TGTGCCAGCAGCAGACTAGCGGGAGATCTCGCTAATGAGCAGTTCTTC. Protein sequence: CASSRLAGDLANEQFF.

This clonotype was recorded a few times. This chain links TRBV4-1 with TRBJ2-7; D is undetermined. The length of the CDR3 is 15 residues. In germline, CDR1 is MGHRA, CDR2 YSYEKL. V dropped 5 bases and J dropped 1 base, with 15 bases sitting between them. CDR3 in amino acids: CASSELGLESYEQYF. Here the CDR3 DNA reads TGCGCCAGCAGCGAGCTGGGTCTGGAGTCCTACGAGCAGTACTTC.

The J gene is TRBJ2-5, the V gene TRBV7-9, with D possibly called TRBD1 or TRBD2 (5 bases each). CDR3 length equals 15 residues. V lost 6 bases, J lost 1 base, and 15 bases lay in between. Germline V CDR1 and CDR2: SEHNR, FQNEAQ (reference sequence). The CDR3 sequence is CASRSKTGTQETQYF. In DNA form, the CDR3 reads TGTGCCAGCAGATCGAAAACCGGGACCCAAGAGACCCAGTACTTC.

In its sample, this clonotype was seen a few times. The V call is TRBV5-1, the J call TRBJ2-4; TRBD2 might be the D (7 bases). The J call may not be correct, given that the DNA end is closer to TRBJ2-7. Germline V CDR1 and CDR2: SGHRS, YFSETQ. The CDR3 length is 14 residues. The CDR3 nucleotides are TGCGCCAGCAGTTACGGGGGGCCCACCTACGAGCAGTACTTC. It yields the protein CASSYGGPTYEQYF.

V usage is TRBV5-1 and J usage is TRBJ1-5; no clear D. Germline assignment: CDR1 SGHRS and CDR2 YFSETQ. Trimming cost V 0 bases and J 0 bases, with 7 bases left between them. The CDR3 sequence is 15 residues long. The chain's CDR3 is CASSLEGRSNQPQHF. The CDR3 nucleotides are TGCGCCAGCAGCTTGGAGGGTCGTAGCAATCAGCCCCAGCATTTT. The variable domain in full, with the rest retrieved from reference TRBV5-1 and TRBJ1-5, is KAGVTQTPRYLIKTRGQQVTLSCSPISGHRSVSWYQQTPGQGLQFLFEYFSETQRNKGNFPGRFSGRQFSNSRSEMNVSTLELGDSALYLCASSLEGRSNQPQHFGDGTRLSIL.

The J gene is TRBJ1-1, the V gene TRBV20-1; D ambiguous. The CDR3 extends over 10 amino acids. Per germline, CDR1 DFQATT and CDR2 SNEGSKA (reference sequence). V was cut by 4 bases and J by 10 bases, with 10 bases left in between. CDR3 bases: TGCAGTGCTAATGTGGGTACAGCTTTCTTT. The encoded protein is CSANVGTAFF.

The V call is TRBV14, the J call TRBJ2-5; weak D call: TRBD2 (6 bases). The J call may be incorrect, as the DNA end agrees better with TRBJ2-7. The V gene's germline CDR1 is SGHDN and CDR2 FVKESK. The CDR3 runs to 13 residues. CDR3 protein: CASSQDGGFEQYF. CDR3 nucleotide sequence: TGTGCCAGCAGCCAAGATGGGGGGTTCGAGCAGTACTTC.

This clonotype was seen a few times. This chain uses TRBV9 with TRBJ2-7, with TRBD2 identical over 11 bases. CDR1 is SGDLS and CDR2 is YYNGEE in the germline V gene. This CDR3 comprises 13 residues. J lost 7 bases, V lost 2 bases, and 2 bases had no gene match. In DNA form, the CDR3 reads TGTGCCAGCAGCGTCGGGACTAGCGGTGAGCAGTACTTC. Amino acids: CASSVGTSGEQYF.

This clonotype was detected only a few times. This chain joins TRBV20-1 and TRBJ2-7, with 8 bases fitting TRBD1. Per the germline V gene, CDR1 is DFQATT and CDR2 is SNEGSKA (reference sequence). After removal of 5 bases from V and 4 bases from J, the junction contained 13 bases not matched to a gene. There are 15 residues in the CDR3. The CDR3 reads CSAPSRTGQPYEQYF. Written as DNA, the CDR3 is TGCAGTGCTCCAAGCCGGACAGGGCAGCCTTACGAGCAGTACTTC.

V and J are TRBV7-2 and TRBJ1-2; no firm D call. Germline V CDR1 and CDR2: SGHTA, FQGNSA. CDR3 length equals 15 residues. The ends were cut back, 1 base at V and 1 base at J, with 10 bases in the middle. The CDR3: CASSLGPLGNYGYTF. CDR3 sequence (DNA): TGTGCCAGCAGCTTAGGTCCGCTGGGTAACTATGGCTACACCTTC.

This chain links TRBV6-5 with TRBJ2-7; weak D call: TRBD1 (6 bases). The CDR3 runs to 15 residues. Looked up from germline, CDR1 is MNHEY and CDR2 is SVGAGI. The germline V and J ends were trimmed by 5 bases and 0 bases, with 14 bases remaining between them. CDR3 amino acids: CASSTPLQGSYEQYF. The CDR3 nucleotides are TGTGCCAGCAGTACCCCACTACAGGGCTCCTACGAGCAGTACTTC.

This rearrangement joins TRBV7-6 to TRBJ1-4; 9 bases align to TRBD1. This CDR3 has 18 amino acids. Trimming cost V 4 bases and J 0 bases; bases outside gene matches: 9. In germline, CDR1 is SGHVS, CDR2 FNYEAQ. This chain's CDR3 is CASSSRTGALATNEKLFF. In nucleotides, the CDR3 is TGTGCCAGCAGCTCCCGGACAGGGGCGTTAGCAACTAATGAAAAACTGTTTTTT.

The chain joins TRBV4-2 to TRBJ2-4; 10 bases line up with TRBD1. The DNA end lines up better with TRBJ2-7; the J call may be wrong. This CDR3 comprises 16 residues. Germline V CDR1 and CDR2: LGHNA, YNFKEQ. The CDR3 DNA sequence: TGTGCCAGCAGCCCGAGGACCGGGACAGGGGAATACGAGCAGTACTTC. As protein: CASSPRTGTGEYEQYF.

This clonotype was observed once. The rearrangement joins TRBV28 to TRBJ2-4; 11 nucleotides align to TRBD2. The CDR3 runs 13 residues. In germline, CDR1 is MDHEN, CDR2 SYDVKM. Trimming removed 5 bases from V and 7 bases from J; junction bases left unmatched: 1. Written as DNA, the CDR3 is TGTGCCAGCAGTCCTAGCGGGAGGAACATTCAGTACTTC. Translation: CASSPSGRNIQYF.

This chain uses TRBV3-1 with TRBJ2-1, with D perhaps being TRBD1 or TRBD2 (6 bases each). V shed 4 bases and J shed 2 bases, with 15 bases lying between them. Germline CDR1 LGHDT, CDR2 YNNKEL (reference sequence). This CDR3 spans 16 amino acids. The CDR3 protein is CASSPLKGGPYNEQFF. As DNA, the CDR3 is TGTGCCAGCAGCCCGTTGAAGGGGGGCCCCTACAATGAGCAGTTCTTC.

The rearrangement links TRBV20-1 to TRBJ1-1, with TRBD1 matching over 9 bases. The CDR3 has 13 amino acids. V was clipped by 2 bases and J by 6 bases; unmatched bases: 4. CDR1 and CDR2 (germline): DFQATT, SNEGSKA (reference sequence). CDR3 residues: CSARLGQGSEAFF. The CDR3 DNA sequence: TGCAGTGCTAGACTTGGACAGGGGTCTGAAGCTTTCTTT.

The CDR3 DNA reads as TGTGCCTGGAGTGTACACGTGTCTGGGGCCAACGTCCTGACTTTC. The encoded protein is CAWSVHVSGANVLTF. The chain is built from TRBV30 and TRBJ2-6; no firm D call. The CDR3 is made up of 15 amino acids. Between the trimmed V and J ends, which lost 0 bases and 1 base, there was a span of 7 bases. Germline V CDR1 and CDR2: GTSNPN, SVGIG (reference sequence). The complete variable domain, with remaining parts taken from reference TRBV30 and TRBJ2-6, reads SQTIHQWPATLVQPVGSPLSLECTVEGTSNPNLYWYRQAAGRGLQLLFYSVGIGQISSEVPQNLSASRPQDRQFILSSKKLLLSDSGFYLCAWSVHVSGANVLTFGAGSRLTVL.

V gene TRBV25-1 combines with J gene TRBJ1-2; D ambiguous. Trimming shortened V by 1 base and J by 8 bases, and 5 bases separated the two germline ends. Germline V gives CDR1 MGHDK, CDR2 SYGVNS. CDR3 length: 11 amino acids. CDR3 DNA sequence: TGTGCCAGCAGTGAATTCGCCGGCTACACCTTC. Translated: CASSEFAGYTF.